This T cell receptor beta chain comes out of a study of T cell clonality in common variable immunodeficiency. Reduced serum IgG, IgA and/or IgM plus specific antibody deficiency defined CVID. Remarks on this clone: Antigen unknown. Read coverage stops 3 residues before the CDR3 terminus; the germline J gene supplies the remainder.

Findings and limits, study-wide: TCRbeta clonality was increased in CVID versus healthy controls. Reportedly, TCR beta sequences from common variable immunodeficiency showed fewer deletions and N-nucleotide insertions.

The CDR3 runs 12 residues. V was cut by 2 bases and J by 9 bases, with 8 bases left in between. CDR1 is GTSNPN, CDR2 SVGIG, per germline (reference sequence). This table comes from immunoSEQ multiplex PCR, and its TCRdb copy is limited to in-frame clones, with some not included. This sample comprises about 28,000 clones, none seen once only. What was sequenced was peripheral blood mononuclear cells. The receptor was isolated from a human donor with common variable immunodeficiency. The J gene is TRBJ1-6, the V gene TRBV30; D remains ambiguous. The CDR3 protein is CAWSRSGSPLHF. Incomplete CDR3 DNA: TGTGCCTGGAGTAGGTCGGGTTCACCC.